These 15 T cell receptor beta chains originate from one sample sequenced in a study of blood T cell repertoires in COVID-19. The assay was immunoSEQ multiplex PCR, and TCRdb's table has in-frame clones only and misses some. The repertoire holds 150,000 to 200,000 clones, roughly 73% seen once, with around 2.8% in the top ten. Source material: peripheral blood. The origin of the receptors is a man between 65 and 85 years old with acute or convalescent COVID-19.

The rearrangement links TRBV5-4 to TRBJ2-2; TRBD1 aligns across 12 bases. CDR3 length: 16 amino acids. Germline CDR1 and CDR2: SGHNT and YYREEE (reference sequence). V gave up 4 bases and J gave up 5 bases; unmatched junction bases: 6. The CDR3, as DNA: TGTGCCAGCAGCCCGAAGGGACAGGGGGCGACCGGGGAGCTGTTTTTT. Protein: CASSPKGQGATGELFF.

The chain recombines TRBV5-8 with TRBJ1-5; TRBD1 matches at 7 bases. V lost 4 bases to trimming and J lost 3 bases; unmatched junction nucleotides: 10. CDR1 and CDR2 (germline): SGHTS, YDEGEE. The CDR3 totals 16 residues. The CDR3 coding sequence is TGTGCCAGCAGCGTCCCGGGACAGACTAACAATCAGCCCCAGCATTTT. Translated: CASSVPGQTNNQPQHF.

The gene calls are TRBV27 and TRBJ2-5, with 8 bases matching TRBD1. This CDR3 has 15 residues. CDR1 is MNHEY, CDR2 SMNVEV, per germline (reference sequence). V shed 3 bases, J shed 2 bases, and the junction held 5 bases outside the gene matches. The CDR3 DNA sequence: TGTGCCAGCAGTTTCTCGACAGGGGCGCAAGAGACCCAGTACTTC. Translated, it gives CASSFSTGAQETQYF.

This chain joins TRBV18 and TRBJ2-2; tentative D call: TRBD1 (5 bases). Trimming cost V 6 bases and J 0 bases, with 8 bases left between them. Germline V gives CDR1 KGHSH, CDR2 LQKENI. There are 14 residues in the CDR3. The CDR3 DNA is TGTGCCAGCTCCCAGACAGCGAACACCGGGGAGCTGTTTTTT. Amino acid sequence: CASSQTANTGELFF. Filled out from reference TRBV18 and TRBJ2-2, the complete variable domain reads NAGVMQNPRHLVRRRGQEARLRCSPMKGHSHVYWYRQLPEEGLKFMVYLQKENIIDESGMPKERFSAEFPKEGPSILRIQQVVRGDSAAYFCASSQTANTGELFFGEGSRLTVL.

A note on this clone: The sample contains more than one DNA sequence encoding this CDR3. The chain recombines TRBV5-1 with TRBJ1-5; D call uncertain. This CDR3 contains 14 residues. Germline V gives CDR1 SGHRS, CDR2 YFSETQ. Trimming took 4 bases from V and 0 from J, leaving 8 bases between them. DNA of the CDR3: TGCGCCAGCAGCCCGGGTGGTAGCAATCAGCCCCAGCATTTT. This gives the protein CASSPGGSNQPQHF.

The DNA of the CDR3 is TGTGCCAGCAGGGGTCGACAGCCTCTACCCCAATACAATGAGCAGTTCTTC. Translating it yields CASRGRQPLPQYNEQFF. The chain carries TRBV28 and TRBJ2-1; a weak D match, TRBD1 (5 bases). The CDR3 is 17 amino acids. Germline V CDR1 and CDR2: MDHEN, SYDVKM. V shed 6 bases and J shed 4 bases, with 22 bases lying between them.

This chain uses TRBV27 with TRBJ2-5; 9 bases align to TRBD1. The germline V gene encodes CDR1 MNHEY and CDR2 SMNVEV (reference sequence). This CDR3 has 15 residues. Losses at the gene ends were 7 bases for V and 5 bases for J; bases not matched to a gene: 11. CDR3: CASKDMDRGAETQYF. The CDR3 nucleotides read TGTGCCAGCAAAGATATGGACAGGGGTGCCGAGACCCAGTACTTC.

The CDR3 DNA follows: TGCGCCAGCAGCTTGGGTGCGGGGGGGCCATTTATAGCAGATACGCAGTATTTT. Protein: CASSLGAGGPFIADTQYF. The chain uses TRBV5-1 and TRBJ2-3; 9 nucleotides line up with TRBD2. The CDR3 sequence is 18 residues long. Germline loops: CDR1 SGHRS, CDR2 YFSETQ. The V segment lost 0 bases and the J segment 4 bases; nucleotides outside the gene matches: 12.

This clone is a singleton in its sample. The rearrangement joins TRBV11-2 to TRBJ2-5, with 10 bases fitting TRBD2. Germline V gene data show CDR1 as SGHAT and CDR2 as FQNNGV. There are 16 residues in the CDR3. V lost 1 base, J lost 5 bases, and 7 bases stayed unmatched. CDR3 coding DNA: TGTGCCAGCAGCTTAGGATCGGCTAGCGGGAGTGAGACCCAGTACTTC. Its translation: CASSLGSASGSETQYF.

This chain joins TRBV11-2 and TRBJ1-2, with D maybe TRBD1 (5 bases). The CDR3 has 15 amino acids. Germline V lookup: CDR1 SGHAT, CDR2 FQNNGV. The V and J ends lost 5 bases and 0 bases respectively, with 13 bases between them. The CDR3 DNA reads as TGTGCCAGCAGCCTGACAGAATCTTCTAACTATGGCTACACCTTC. This codes for CASSLTESSNYGYTF.

The chain combines TRBV5-4 with TRBJ2-3, with D perhaps TRBD1 (6 bases). V was trimmed by 2 bases and J by 11 bases, leaving 12 bases between them. Germline CDR1 and CDR2: SGHNT and YYREEE (reference sequence). CDR3 size: 12 residues. CDR3 sequence (DNA): TGTGCCAGCAGCTTAGAGGACAGTCAGCAGTATTTT. Translating gives CASSLEDSQQYF.

The CDR3 sequence: CARGTGVNTEAFF. In DNA, the CDR3 is TGTGCCAGGGGGACAGGGGTGAACACTGAAGCTTTCTTT. This sequence joins TRBV2 and TRBJ1-1; TRBD1 agrees at 10 bases. Germline V gene data show CDR1 as SNHLY and CDR2 as FYNNEI. CDR3 length: 13 amino acids. Trimming at V came to 9 bases and at J to 0 bases, leaving 1 base not matched to a gene.

The V call is TRBV18, the J call TRBJ2-3; 11 positions match TRBD2. V dropped 3 bases and J dropped 4; count of bases not matched to a gene: 0. This CDR3 comprises 14 residues. The germline CDR1 and CDR2 sequences are KGHSH and LQKENI. The CDR3 DNA follows: TGTGCCAGCTCACCTAGCGGGGGGGCAGATACGCAGTATTTT. This sequence encodes CASSPSGGADTQYF.

This chain joins TRBV19 and TRBJ2-7, with a weak D call TRBD2 (5 bases). The germline CDR1 and CDR2 sequences are LNHDA and SQIVND (reference sequence). Deletions cut 1 base from V and 4 bases from J, with 8 bases between. CDR3 length: 13 amino acids. The CDR3 loop reads CASSIGAEYEQYF. The CDR3 DNA sequence: TGTGCCAGTAGTATAGGAGCGGAATACGAGCAGTACTTC.

This clone appeared a few times. This chain joins TRBV10-3 and TRBJ1-1, with a weak D call TRBD1 (5 bases). The CDR3 consists of 13 residues. CDR1 and CDR2 from the germline V gene are ENHRY and SYGVKD. Trimming removed 6 bases from V and 2 bases from J, with 10 bases in between. The CDR3 sequence is CAISQGSNTEAFF. CDR3 in DNA: TGTGCCATCAGCCAGGGTAGTAACACTGAAGCTTTCTTT.